The sample holds a few counts of the clone carrying this T cell receptor beta chain. Its target is unknown. These data are taken from a study of cytomegalovirus exposure and HLA in healthy donors. Study details: When just under 400 donors were genotyped, approximately 81% of them were found to fall in the Caucasian-associated ancestry cluster. Findings of the study overall: Three chains linked to CMV were shown in vitro to be specific for CMV antigens. For most TCR beta V segments, an earlier analysis put the productive rate at about 90% or about 30% of the time.

Primers included in the PCR were 60 Vbeta and 13 Jbeta primers. Clones were read by immunoSEQ multiplex PCR, and TCRdb kept only the in-frame ones, dropping some. The sample has around 150,000 clones; approximately 83% are singletons. The sequence derives from a man aged 18 to 30 in good health and CMV-seropositive. Material: PBMCs.

The CDR3 loop is CASSLSGGVELFF. In DNA, the CDR3 is TGCGCCAGCAGCTTGTCAGGTGGTGTGGAGCTGTTTTTT. The rearrangement joins TRBV5-1 to TRBJ2-2; D remains ambiguous. Germline V CDR1 and CDR2: SGHRS, YFSETQ. With 1 base removed from V and 10 bases from J, the gap between germline ends came to 11 bases. The CDR3 contains 13 residues.